These T cell receptor beta chains were read from a single sample in a study of blood T cell repertoires in COVID-19. The method was immunoSEQ multiplex PCR; TCRdb's version includes in-frame clones alone and lacks a portion of them. The top ten hold over 3.5% of the sample, which has 150,000 to 200,000 clones, around 87% seen once. The specimen sequenced was peripheral blood. Receptors were obtained from a man between 18 and 29 years old with active or convalescent COVID-19. The CDR3 runs from the conserved cysteine through the conserved F or W. D genes are given only for firm matches. Expanded clones get a size class; other rows say once, few or many, or leave the size out.

V gene	clone size	D gene	CDR3 length	J gene	CDR3 DNA	CDR3 protein
TRBV2	few	NA	15	TRBJ2-5	TGTGCCAGCAGTCCGGCGGGTCTGTACCAAGAGACCCAGTACTTC	CASSPAGLYQETQYF
TRBV4-1	NA	TRBD1	15	TRBJ2-2	TGCGCCAGCAGCCATGGACAGGGAAAAAACGGGGAGCTGTTTTTT	CASSHGQGKNGELFF
TRBV18	NA	TRBD2	16	TRBJ2-2	TGTGCCAGCTCACCACTAGCGGGAGCGAACACCGGGGAGCTGTTTTTT	CASSPLAGANTGELFF
TRBV18	NA	NA	12	TRBJ1-1	TGTGCCAGCTCAGGTCGGAGCACTGAAGCTTTCTTT	CASSGRSTEAFF
TRBV5-1	NA	NA	14	TRBJ1-1	TGCGCCAGCAGCTTGGAGAACATGAACACTGAAGCTTTCTTT	CASSLENMNTEAFF
TRBV30	NA	TRBD2	12	TRBJ2-7	TGTGCCTGGACGGACGGGAGGGACGAGCAGTACTTC	CAWTDGRDEQYF
TRBV9	few	NA	14	TRBJ2-2	TGTGCCAGCACCCCCCCCACGAACACCGGGGAGCTGTTTTTT	CASTPPTNTGELFF
TRBV29-1	NA	TRBD1	14	TRBJ1-2	TGCAGCGTTGACCCCGTAGGGACAGGCTATGGCTACACCTTC	CSVDPVGTGYGYTF
TRBV28	NA	NA	12	TRBJ1-2	TGTGCCAGCAGCCCGCTGCGTGGTGGCTACACCTTC	CASSPLRGGYTF
TRBV2	few	NA	15	TRBJ1-2	TGTGCCAGCACCCCATGGGCCACAGCTAACTATGGCTACACCTTC	CASTPWATANYGYTF
TRBV7-9	NA	TRBD2	16	TRBJ2-7	TGTGCCAGCAGCTTAGGTGCCCAGGGAGGGGTTGAGGAGCAGTACTTC	CASSLGAQGGVEEQYF
TRBV28	NA	NA	16	TRBJ1-1	TGTGCCAGCAGTTCCCAGGGAGGGAAGGGGCGGACTGAAGCTTTCTTT	CASSSQGGKGRTEAFF
TRBV6-5	NA	TRBD1	16	TRBJ1-2	TGTGCCAGCAGTTACTCGACAGGGAAAGCTAACTATGGCTACACCTTC	CASSYSTGKANYGYTF
TRBV9	NA	NA	16	TRBJ2-2	TGTGCCAGCAGCCCGCCGGGGGTGCATGGCACCGGGGAGCTGTTTTTT	CASSPPGVHGTGELFF
TRBV14	few	NA	16	TRBJ1-3	TGTGCCAGCAGCGGTTTGGGACTGGTCTCTGGAAACACCATATATTTT	CASSGLGLVSGNTIYF
TRBV11-3	NA	NA	14	TRBJ2-3	TGTGCCAGCAGCTTAGACGGTAACACAGATACGCAGTATTTT	CASSLDGNTDTQYF